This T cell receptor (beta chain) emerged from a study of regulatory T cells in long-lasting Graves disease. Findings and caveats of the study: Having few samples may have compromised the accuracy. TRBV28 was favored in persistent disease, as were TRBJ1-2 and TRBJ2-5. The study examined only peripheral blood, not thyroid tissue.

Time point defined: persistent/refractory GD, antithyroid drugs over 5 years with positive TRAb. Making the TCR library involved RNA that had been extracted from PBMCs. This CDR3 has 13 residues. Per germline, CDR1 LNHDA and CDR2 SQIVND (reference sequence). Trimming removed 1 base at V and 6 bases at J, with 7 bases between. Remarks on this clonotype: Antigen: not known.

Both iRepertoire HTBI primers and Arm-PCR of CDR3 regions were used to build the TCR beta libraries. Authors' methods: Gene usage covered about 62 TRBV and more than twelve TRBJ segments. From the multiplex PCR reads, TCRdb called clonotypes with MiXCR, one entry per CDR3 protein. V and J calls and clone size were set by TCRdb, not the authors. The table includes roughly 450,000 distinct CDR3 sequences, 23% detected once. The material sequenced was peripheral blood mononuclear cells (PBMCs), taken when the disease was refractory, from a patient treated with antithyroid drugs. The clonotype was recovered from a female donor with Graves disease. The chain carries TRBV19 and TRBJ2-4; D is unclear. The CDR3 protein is CASSIGAGNIQYF. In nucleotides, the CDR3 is TGTGCCAGTAGTATAGGGGCAGGAAACATTCAGTACTTC. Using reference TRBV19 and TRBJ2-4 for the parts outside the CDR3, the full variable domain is DGGITQSPKYLFRKEGQNVTLSCEQNLNHDAMYWYRQDPGQGLRLIYYSQIVNDFQKGDIAEGYSVSREKKESFPLTVTSAQKNPTAFYLCASSIGAGNIQYFGAGTRLSVL.